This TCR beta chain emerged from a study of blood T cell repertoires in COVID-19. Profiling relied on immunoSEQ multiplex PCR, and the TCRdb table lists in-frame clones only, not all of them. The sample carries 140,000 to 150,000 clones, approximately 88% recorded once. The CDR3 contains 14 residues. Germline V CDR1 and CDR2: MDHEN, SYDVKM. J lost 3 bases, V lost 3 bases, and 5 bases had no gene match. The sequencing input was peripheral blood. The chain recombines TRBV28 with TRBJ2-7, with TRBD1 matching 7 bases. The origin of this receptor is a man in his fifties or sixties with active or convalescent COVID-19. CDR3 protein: CASSFTGAGYEQYF. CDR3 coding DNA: TGTGCCAGCAGTTTCACAGGGGCCGGCTACGAGCAGTACTTC.